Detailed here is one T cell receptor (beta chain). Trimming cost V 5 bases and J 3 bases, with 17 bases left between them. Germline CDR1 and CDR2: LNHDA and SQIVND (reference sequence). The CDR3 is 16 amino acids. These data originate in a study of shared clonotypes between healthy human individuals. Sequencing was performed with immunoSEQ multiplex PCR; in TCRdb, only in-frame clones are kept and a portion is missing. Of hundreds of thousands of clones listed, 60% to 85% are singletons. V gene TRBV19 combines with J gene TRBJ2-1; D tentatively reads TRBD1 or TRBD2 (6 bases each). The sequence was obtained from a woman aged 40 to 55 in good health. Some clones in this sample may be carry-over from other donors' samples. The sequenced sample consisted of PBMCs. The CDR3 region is CASSLLGGRGYNEQFF. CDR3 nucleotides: TGTGCCAGTAGTCTACTAGGGGGGAGAGGCTACAATGAGCAGTTCTTC.